Sequencing of this TCR beta chain was carried out in a study of blood T cell repertoires in COVID-19. Measured with immunoSEQ multiplex PCR; TCRdb has only the in-frame clones, and not every one. The table lists 120,000 to 150,000 clones, roughly 90% of them singletons. The receptor was derived from a human donor in a cohort sampled during active COVID-19. Sequenced: peripheral blood.

CDR3 residues: CASSQDPTEQFF. The CDR3 DNA sequence: TGTGCCAGCAGCCAAGATCCTACTGAGCAGTTCTTC. The genes are TRBV14 and TRBJ2-1; D is unclear. The CDR3 sequence is 12 residues long. V was clipped by 0 bases and J by 9 bases, with 6 bases between them. Germline CDR1 SGHDN, CDR2 FVKESK. Variable domain in full (rest from reference TRBV14 and TRBJ2-1): EAGVTQFPSHSVIEKGQTVTLRCDPISGHDNLYWYRRVMGKEIKFLLHFVKESKQDESGMPNNRFLAERTGGTYSTLKVQPAELEDSGVYFCASSQDPTEQFFGPGTRLTVL.